This is a list of T cell receptor beta chains from one sample in a study of response to subunit inactivated influenza vaccine. TCRdb called the RT-PCR reads again in MiXCR, with one record for every CDR3 protein. The sample records 650,000 to 700,000 distinct CDR3 sequences, 15% to 19% being singletons. The sample here was PBMCs from blood, taken 11 to 12 days after vaccination. Source of these receptors: a man aged 45-65 years who received an inactivated influenza vaccine. Both conserved end residues are part of each CDR3. Each record gives: CDR3 protein, CDR3 DNA, clone size, V gene, J gene, D gene. A D gene is named only where the DNA matches it firmly. Some rows have no size entry. The others give once, few or many, or a class for an expanded clone.

CASSLDFGGAYNEQFF,TGTGCCAGCAGCTTAGATTTCGGGGGGGCTTACAATGAGCAGTTCTTC,.,TRBV11-2,TRBJ2-1,TRBD2
CASSQGGVGQYF,TGTGCCAGCAGCCAGGGAGGGGTGGGGCAGTACTTC,few,TRBV27,TRBJ2-7,TRBD2
CSASRVTGSSYNEQFF,TGCAGTGCTAGTCGGGTGACAGGGAGCTCCTACAATGAGCAGTTCTTC,few,TRBV20-1,TRBJ2-1,TRBD1
CASSQRQGQETQYF,TGTGCCAGTAGTCAAAGACAGGGGCAAGAGACCCAGTACTTC,.,TRBV19,TRBJ2-5,TRBD1
CASSLDLNRGRLEKLFF,TGTGCCAGCAGCTTAGATCTGAACAGGGGGAGGCTGGAAAAACTGTTTTTT,.,TRBV11-2,TRBJ1-4,TRBD1
CAISEAGSRGDTQYF,TGTGCCATCAGTGAGGCTGGCTCGAGAGGAGATACGCAGTATTTT,many,TRBV10-3,TRBJ2-3,.
CASSLMRGGSTDTQYF,TGTGCCAGCAGTTTGATGCGGGGGGGAAGCACAGATACGCAGTATTTT,few,TRBV12-3/TRBV12-4,TRBJ2-3,TRBD2
CASRQGTRSGYTF,TGTGCCAGCAGACAGGGGACGCGGAGTGGCTACACCTTC,.,TRBV6-2/TRBV6-3,TRBJ1-2,TRBD1
CASSVPGSLKGELFF,TGTGCCAGCAGTGTACCCGGGTCCCTCAAAGGGGAGCTGTTTTTT,.,TRBV28,TRBJ2-2,.
CSATHRGRRETQYF,TGCAGTGCCACACACAGGGGGCGGAGGGAGACCCAGTACTTC,.,TRBV20-1,TRBJ2-5,TRBD1
CASRDRGNYEQYF,TGTGCCAGCAGGGACAGGGGAAACTACGAGCAGTACTTC,.,TRBV2,TRBJ2-7,TRBD1
CASSLDGRPYEQYF,TGCGCCAGCAGCTTGGACGGTCGACCTTACGAGCAGTACTTC,.,TRBV5-1,TRBJ2-7,.
CSASPGTRTDTQYF,TGCAGTGCGTCCCCCGGGACTAGAACAGATACGCAGTATTTT,few,TRBV20-1,TRBJ2-3,TRBD2
CASSLGDRGKFF,TGTGCCAGCAGCTTAGGTGACAGGGGAAAGTTCTTC,few,TRBV7-9,TRBJ2-1,TRBD1
CASTPQGRSYEQYF,TGCGCCAGCACTCCCCAGGGAAGGTCCTACGAGCAGTACTTC,.,TRBV5-1,TRBJ2-7,.
CLAGAQETQYF,TGCTTAGCGGGAGCCCAAGAGACCCAGTACTTC,.,TRBV20-1,TRBJ2-5,TRBD2
CASSLRGPYYYNEQFF,TGTGCCAGCAGTCTCAGGGGGCCCTATTACTACAATGAGCAGTTCTTC,few,TRBV27,TRBJ2-1,TRBD1
CASSLEGTTAGEQYF,TGTGCCAGCAGTCTCGAGGGTACTACCGCGGGCGAGCAGTACTTC,few,TRBV12-3/TRBV12-4,TRBJ2-7,.
CATSGWDRGNNEQFF,TGTGCCACCAGTGGTTGGGACAGGGGAAACAATGAGCAGTTCTTC,few,TRBV24-1,TRBJ2-1,TRBD1
CASSYSTTGTSPLHF,TGTGCCAGCAGTTACTCGACGACAGGGACTTCACCCCTCCACTTT,.,TRBV6-5,TRBJ1-6,TRBD1
CAISDIRGFGETQYF,TGTGCCATCAGTGATATTAGGGGGTTTGGAGAGACCCAGTACTTC,few,TRBV10-3,TRBJ2-5,.
CASTRGVGSGNTIYF,TGTGCCAGCACCCGCGGGGTTGGCTCTGGAAACACCATATATTTT,few,TRBV7-6,TRBJ1-3,.
CASSLQAANEQFF,TGTGCCAGCAGCTTACAAGCGGCCAATGAGCAGTTCTTC,.,TRBV7-2,TRBJ2-1,.
CASSQGPGQGREKLFF,TGCGCCAGCAGCCAAGGCCCGGGACAGGGGAGAGAAAAACTGTTTTTT,few,TRBV4-3,TRBJ1-4,TRBD1
CASSRRGNDNEKLFF,TGTGCCAGTAGTCGTCGGGGGAATGATAATGAAAAACTGTTTTTT,.,TRBV19,TRBJ1-4,.
CSARVALAGFSYEQYF,TGCAGTGCTAGAGTTGCACTAGCGGGGTTCTCCTACGAGCAGTACTTC,few,TRBV20-1,TRBJ2-7,TRBD2
CSAKGLAGGHSYNEQFF,TGCAGTGCAAAGGGACTAGCGGGGGGGCACTCCTACAATGAGCAGTTCTTC,.,TRBV20-1,TRBJ2-1,TRBD2
CASSGGQFTNQPQHF,TGTGCCAGCAGTGGGGGACAGTTCACCAATCAGCCCCAGCATTTT,.,TRBV6-1,TRBJ1-5,TRBD1
CGTRWGRAKNIQYF,TGCGGCACACGGTGGGGTAGGGCCAAAAACATTCAGTACTTC,many,TRBV20-1,TRBJ2-4,.
CASSYIPAGNTEAFF,TGTGCCAGCAGTTACATCCCCGCGGGGAACACTGAAGCTTTCTTT,few,TRBV6-5,TRBJ1-1,.
CASSLSIGLDAGELFF,TGTGCCAGCAGCTTAAGTATTGGGCTAGACGCCGGGGAGCTGTTTTTT,few,TRBV7-3,TRBJ2-2,.
CASSRGQGYGYTF,TGTGCCAGCAGCCGCGGACAGGGCTATGGCTACACCTTC,.,TRBV7-2,TRBJ1-2,TRBD1
CASSPKLGGTQYF,TGTGCCAGCAGCCCCAAACTAGGCGGTACGCAGTATTTT,few,TRBV6-1,TRBJ2-3,.
CSALNGASYEQYF,TGCAGTGCTCTTAACGGGGCCTCCTACGAGCAGTACTTC,few,TRBV20-1,TRBJ2-7,.
CASSVRVNTEAFF,TGTGCCAGCAGCGTTAGGGTAAACACTGAAGCTTTCTTT,.,TRBV9,TRBJ1-1,.
CSAPGPHNEQFF,TGCAGTGCCCCCGGGCCCCACAATGAGCAGTTCTTC,many,TRBV20-1,TRBJ2-1,.
CASSQDRISAGNEQFF,TGCGCCAGCAGCCAAGATCGTATTAGCGCGGGCAATGAGCAGTTCTTC,.,TRBV4-3,TRBJ2-1,.
CATSRGVGKSTDTQYF,TGTGCCACCAGCCGTGGAGTAGGCAAAAGCACAGATACGCAGTATTTT,.,TRBV15,TRBJ2-3,.
CASSPDRTPYNEQFF,TGTGCCAGCAGCCCCGACAGGACGCCCTACAATGAGCAGTTCTTC,.,TRBV12-3/TRBV12-4,TRBJ2-1,.
CASSGQEGGYTF,TGTGCCAGCTCCGGACAGGAAGGGGGCTACACCTTC,.,TRBV6-1,TRBJ1-2,TRBD1
CASSQDRGTSGLPPSF,TGCGCCAGCAGCCAAGATCGCGGGACATCGGGACTACCACCGAGTTTT,many,TRBV4-3,TRBJ2-3,.